Ten or more counts support the clone carrying this T cell receptor (beta chain). Its antigen is not identified. The record originates from a study of T cells in Graves' hyperthyroidism and ophthalmopathy. Whole-study results and caveats: The model foresaw ophthalmopathy a median 6.5 months prior to onset.

Patients aged 18 to 65 had newly diagnosed hyperthyroidism of under 2 months' duration. PBMCs stemmed from more than 7.5 ml fresh peripheral blood. Amplified regions were TCR beta CDR3 sequences from RNA transcripts. The HTBI primer set served for first-round RT-PCR of the TCR CDR3. One entry per CDR3 protein results from TCRdb running MiXCR on the multiplex PCR reads. The top ten hold 15% to 17% of the sample, which has 650,000 to 700,000 distinct CDR3 sequences, 15% to 20% seen once. This CDR3 has 14 amino acids. The V gene lost 7 bases and the J gene lost 4 bases, with 16 bases spanning the gap. Sequencing input: blood. This clonotype was sampled from a man aged 50-59 years with Graves' hyperthyroidism. This sequence joins TRBV12-3 or TRBV12-4 and TRBJ1-1; tentative D call: TRBD1 (5 bases). In nucleotides, the CDR3 is TGTGCCAGCACCCCCAGTGGGGCGGGCACTGAAGCTTTCTTT. It is translated as CASTPSGAGTEAFF.